Following are 14 T cell receptor beta chains from one sample sequenced in a study of spatial heterogeneity in lung cancer. As to time point: blood at routine non-recurrence follow-up after resection. TCRdb re-called the 5' RACE reads through MiXCR, storing one row per CDR3 protein. The sample holds 7,500 to 10,000 distinct CDR3 sequences, approximately 22% seen once. Source: PBMCs, taken at follow-up. The receptors shown here come from a female donor with early-stage non-small cell lung cancer.

The chain couples TRBV20-1 to TRBJ2-5; TRBD1 might be the D (5 bases). The germline V and J ends were trimmed by 5 bases and 3 bases, with 16 bases remaining between them. The CDR3 consists of 14 residues. Germline CDR1 is DFQATT and CDR2 is SNEGSKA (reference sequence). The CDR3 DNA reads TGCAGTGCTCCGCTAAACAGGTTTAAAGAGACCCAGTACTTC. Its translation is CSAPLNRFKETQYF.

The chain uses TRBV20-1 and TRBJ2-2, with a weak D call TRBD2 (5 bases). The CDR3 is 13 residues long. Deletions cut 6 bases from V and 5 bases from J, with 13 bases between. Germline CDR1 reads DFQATT; CDR2 reads SNEGSKA (reference sequence). CDR3 protein: CSARRLDTGELFF. The CDR3 DNA follows: TGCAGTGCCAGGAGGTTAGATACCGGGGAGCTGTTTTTT.

The genes are TRBV11-1 and TRBJ2-1; tentatively, D is TRBD2 (6 bases). The V gene lost 3 bases and the J gene lost 5 bases, with 14 bases spanning the gap. The CDR3 runs to 15 residues. Germline V gene lookup returns CDR1 SGHAT and CDR2 FQDESV (reference sequence). The CDR3 coding sequence is TGTGCCAGCAGCTTCTGGGACTCTCCTAACAATGAGCAGTTCTTC. Protein product: CASSFWDSPNNEQFF.

The chain recombines TRBV12-3 or TRBV12-4 with TRBJ2-3; D not certain. Between the trimmed V and J ends, which lost 7 bases and 4 bases, there was a span of 9 bases. The CDR3 contains 12 residues. The CDR3, as DNA: TGTGCCAGCACCTCTTCGGCAGATACGCAGTATTTT. As protein: CASTSSADTQYF.

The gene calls are TRBV3-1 and TRBJ2-7, with D uncertain. Germline lookup yields CDR1 LGHDT and CDR2 YNNKEL (reference sequence). Trimming took 4 bases from V and 3 from J, leaving 13 bases between them. The CDR3 loop spans 14 amino acids. The CDR3 DNA follows: TGTGCCAGCAGCCGCTCGACTGGACGCTACGAGCAGTACTTC. Amino acid sequence: CASSRSTGRYEQYF.

This clonotype is medium-sized within its sample. The rearrangement joins TRBV29-1 to TRBJ1-2, with 11 bases matching TRBD1. The germline V gene has CDR1 SQVTM and CDR2 ANQGSEA. The CDR3 is 12 residues long. Unmatched junction bases numbered 4, after V lost 7 bases and J lost 6 bases. The chain's CDR3 is CSAEDRGHGYTF. The CDR3 DNA is TGCAGCGCCGAGGACAGGGGGCATGGCTACACCTTC. Using reference TRBV29-1 and TRBJ1-2 for the parts outside the CDR3, the full variable domain is SAVISQKPSRDICQRGTSLTIQCQVDSQVTMMFWYRQQPGQSLTLIATANQGSEATYESGFVIDKFPISRPNLTFSTLTVSNMSPEDSSIYLCSAEDRGHGYTFGSGTRLTVV.

This rearrangement joins TRBV2 to TRBJ1-5, with D unclear. V shed 5 bases and J shed 0 bases, with 8 bases lying between them. Germline V CDR1 and CDR2: SNHLY, FYNNEI. This CDR3 has 14 amino acids. The CDR3 loop is CASSWEYSNQPQHF. The CDR3 DNA is TGTGCCAGCAGTTGGGAATATAGCAATCAGCCCCAGCATTTT.

V is TRBV28 and J is TRBJ1-2; 7 positions match TRBD1. The V gene's germline CDR1 is MDHEN and CDR2 SYDVKM. The CDR3 loop spans 14 amino acids. V was clipped by 2 bases and J by 8 bases; unmatched bases: 8. Written as DNA, the CDR3 is TGTGCCAGCAGTTTAACCCACAGGGGAGGAGGCTACACCTTC. The encoded protein is CASSLTHRGGGYTF.

This clonotype has a single count. This chain links TRBV6-1 with TRBJ2-7; TRBD1 agrees at 12 bases. Trimming took 7 bases from V and 6 from J; bases not matched to a gene: 4. The CDR3 is 13 residues long. Germline-derived CDR1 and CDR2 are MNHNS and SASEGT. CDR3 coding DNA: TGTGCCAGCAACCGGGACAGGGGGCGCGAGCAGTACTTC. Translated, it gives CASNRDRGREQYF.

This chain connects TRBV7-2 to TRBJ2-3; tentative D call: TRBD2 (5 bases). This CDR3 has 14 amino acids. The V gene's germline CDR1 is SGHTA and CDR2 FQGNSA. With 0 bases removed from V and 2 bases from J, the gap between germline ends came to 6 bases. CDR3 bases: TGTGCCAGCAGCTTAGCGGGAGTCACAGATACGCAGTATTTT. This encodes CASSLAGVTDTQYF.

This chain joins TRBV7-2 and TRBJ2-7; 9 nucleotides agree with TRBD1. The V gene's germline CDR1 is SGHTA and CDR2 FQGNSA. Trimming at V came to 5 bases and at J to 1 base, leaving 3 bases not matched to a gene. CDR3 length: 14 residues. CDR3: CASSRDRASYEQYF. The CDR3 nucleotides read TGTGCCAGCAGCAGGGACAGGGCATCCTACGAGCAGTACTTC.

V usage is TRBV7-2 and J usage is TRBJ2-5; D assignment may be TRBD1 or TRBD2 (6 bases each). With 1 base removed from V and 5 bases from J, the gap between germline ends came to 11 bases. The CDR3 length is 14 residues. The germline V gene has CDR1 SGHTA and CDR2 FQGNSA. This chain's CDR3 is CASSLEGGTETQYF. CDR3 nucleotide sequence: TGTGCCAGCAGCTTAGAGGGGGGAACGGAGACCCAGTACTTC.

The rearrangement uses TRBV11-2 and TRBJ2-1; tentatively, D is TRBD2 (6 bases). This CDR3 region has 13 residues. Trimming left V 8 bases short and J 5 bases short, with 13 bases between. Germline lookup yields CDR1 SGHAT and CDR2 FQNNGV. The CDR3 reads CASSTSLNNEQFF. In nucleotides, the CDR3 is TGTGCCAGCTCTACTAGCTTAAACAATGAGCAGTTCTTC.

This chain connects TRBV5-1 to TRBJ2-3, with a possible D match to TRBD2 (6 bases). Germline lookup yields CDR1 SGHRS and CDR2 YFSETQ. The CDR3 runs 13 residues. The V and J ends lost 4 bases and 5 bases respectively, with 11 bases between them. Here the CDR3 reads CASSVVSGDTQYF. The CDR3 nucleotides read TGCGCCAGCAGCGTAGTTAGCGGAGATACGCAGTATTTT.